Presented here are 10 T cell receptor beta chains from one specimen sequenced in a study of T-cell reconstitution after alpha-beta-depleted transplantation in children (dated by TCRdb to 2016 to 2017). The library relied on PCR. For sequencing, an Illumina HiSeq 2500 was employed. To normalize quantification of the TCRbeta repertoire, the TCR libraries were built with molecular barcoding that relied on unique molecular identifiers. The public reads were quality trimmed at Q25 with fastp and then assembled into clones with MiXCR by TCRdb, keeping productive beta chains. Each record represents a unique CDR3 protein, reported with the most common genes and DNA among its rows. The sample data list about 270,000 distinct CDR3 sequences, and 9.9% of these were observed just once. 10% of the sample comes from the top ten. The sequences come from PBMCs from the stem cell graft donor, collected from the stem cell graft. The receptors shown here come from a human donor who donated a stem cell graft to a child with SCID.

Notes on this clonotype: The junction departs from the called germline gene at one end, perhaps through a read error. CDR3 protein: CASSIAGVAYNEQFF. CDR3 sequence (DNA): TGTGCCAGCAGTATAGCGGGGGTAGCTTACAATGAGCAGTTCTTC. V is TRBV12-3 or TRBV12-4 and J is TRBJ2-1, with TRBD2 identical over 9 bases. The CDR3 has 15 residues.

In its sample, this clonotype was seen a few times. The CDR3 region has the DNA TGCAGTGGGCCGGGGCAGCAGAACACTGAAGCTTTCTTT. Protein sequence: CSGPGQQNTEAFF. This chain links TRBV20-1 with TRBJ1-1; a weak D match, TRBD1 (5 bases). Trimming took off 7 bases at V and 1 base at J, with 13 bases between the two ends. The CDR3 runs to 13 residues. Germline V gives CDR1 DFQATT, CDR2 SNEGSKA (reference sequence).

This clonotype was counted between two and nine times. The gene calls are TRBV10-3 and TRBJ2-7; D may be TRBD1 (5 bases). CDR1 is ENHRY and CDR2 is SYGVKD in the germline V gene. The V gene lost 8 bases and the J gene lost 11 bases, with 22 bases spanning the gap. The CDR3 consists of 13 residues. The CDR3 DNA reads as TGTGCCATCTTATCCAGCCCCGAAAAACAGGAGTACTTC. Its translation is CAILSSPEKQEYF.

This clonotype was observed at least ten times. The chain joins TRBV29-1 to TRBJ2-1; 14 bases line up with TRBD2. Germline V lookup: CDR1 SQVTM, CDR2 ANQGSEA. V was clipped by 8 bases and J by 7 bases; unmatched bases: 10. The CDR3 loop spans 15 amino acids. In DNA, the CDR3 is TGCAGCCTCATAACGACTAGCGGGGGGGCGAATGAGCAGTTCTTC. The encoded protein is CSLITTSGGANEQFF.

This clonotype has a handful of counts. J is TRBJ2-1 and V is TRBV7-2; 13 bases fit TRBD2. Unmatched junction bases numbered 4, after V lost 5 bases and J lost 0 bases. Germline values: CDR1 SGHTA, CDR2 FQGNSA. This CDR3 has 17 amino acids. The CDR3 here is CASSLGLAGASYNEQFF. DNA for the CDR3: TGTGCCAGCAGCCTTGGACTAGCGGGGGCCTCCTACAATGAGCAGTTCTTC.

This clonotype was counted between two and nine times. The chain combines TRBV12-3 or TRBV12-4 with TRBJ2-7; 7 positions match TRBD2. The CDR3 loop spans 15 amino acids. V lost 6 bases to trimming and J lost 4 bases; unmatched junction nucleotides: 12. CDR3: CASSRMAGVGYEQYF. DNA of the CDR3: TGTGCCAGCAGCCGAATGGCGGGGGTAGGTTACGAGCAGTACTTC.

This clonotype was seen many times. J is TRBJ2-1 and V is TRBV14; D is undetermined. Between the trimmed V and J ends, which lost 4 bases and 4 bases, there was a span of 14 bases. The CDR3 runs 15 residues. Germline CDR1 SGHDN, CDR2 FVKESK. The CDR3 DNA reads TGTGCCAGCAGCCCCTATATGTTGGCTTACAATGAGCAGTTCTTC. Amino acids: CASSPYMLAYNEQFF.

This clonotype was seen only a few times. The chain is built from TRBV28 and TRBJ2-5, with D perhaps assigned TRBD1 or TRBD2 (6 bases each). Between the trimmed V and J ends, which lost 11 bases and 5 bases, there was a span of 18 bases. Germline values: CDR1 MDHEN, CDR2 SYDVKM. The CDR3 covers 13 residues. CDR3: CAAQGGRMETQYF. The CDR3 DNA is TGTGCCGCCCAAGGGGGGAGGATGGAGACCCAGTACTTC.

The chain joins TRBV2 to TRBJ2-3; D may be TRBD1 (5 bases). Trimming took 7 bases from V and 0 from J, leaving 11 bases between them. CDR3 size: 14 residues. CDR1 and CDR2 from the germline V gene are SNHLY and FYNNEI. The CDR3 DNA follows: TGTGCCAGCAAGGAAAGGGGAAGCACAGATACGCAGTATTTT. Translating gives CASKERGSTDTQYF.

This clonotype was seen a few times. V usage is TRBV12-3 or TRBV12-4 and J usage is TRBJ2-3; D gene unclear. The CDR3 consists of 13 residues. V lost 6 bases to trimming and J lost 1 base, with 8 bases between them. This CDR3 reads CASSSSGTDTQYF. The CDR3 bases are TGTGCCAGCAGCTCCAGCGGCACAGATACGCAGTATTTT.